This TCR beta chain was recovered during a study of Graves' ophthalmopathy and Graves' hyperthyroidism. General study points: In blood appeared most of the expanded thyroid clonotypes whose frequency exceeded 0.001.

Germline CDR1 and CDR2: SGHDT and YYEEEE. The CDR3 totals 15 residues. V was clipped by 5 bases and J by 7 bases, with 19 bases between them. A remark on this clonotype: Its antigen is not identified.

Amplified TCR beta CDR3 regions were obtained using RNA transcripts as template. First-round RT-PCR used HTBI primers; second-round multiplex PCR followed. TCRdb fed the multiplex PCR reads into MiXCR, producing one record per CDR3 protein. The repertoire holds 200,000 to 250,000 distinct CDR3 sequences, with around 50% as singletons. Patients with other autoimmune diseases, uncontrolled infections, pregnancy or lactation were excluded. The PBMC fraction was derived from less than 11 ml of fresh peripheral blood. The sample was peripheral blood. The chain combines TRBV5-6 with TRBJ1-5, with D unresolved. The receptor comes from an adult man with Graves' ophthalmopathy. CDR3 sequence reads: CASSTQDRRNQPQHF. CDR3 coding DNA: TGTGCCAGCAGTACCCAGGACCGACGAAACCAGCCCCAGCATTTT. Combining the CDR3 with reference TRBV5-6 and TRBJ1-5 gives the whole variable domain DAGVTQSPTHLIKTRGQQVTLRCSPKSGHDTVSWYQQALGQGPQFIFQYYEEEERQRGNFPDRFSGHQFPNYSSELNVNALLLGDSALYLCASSTQDRRNQPQHFGDGTRLSIL.